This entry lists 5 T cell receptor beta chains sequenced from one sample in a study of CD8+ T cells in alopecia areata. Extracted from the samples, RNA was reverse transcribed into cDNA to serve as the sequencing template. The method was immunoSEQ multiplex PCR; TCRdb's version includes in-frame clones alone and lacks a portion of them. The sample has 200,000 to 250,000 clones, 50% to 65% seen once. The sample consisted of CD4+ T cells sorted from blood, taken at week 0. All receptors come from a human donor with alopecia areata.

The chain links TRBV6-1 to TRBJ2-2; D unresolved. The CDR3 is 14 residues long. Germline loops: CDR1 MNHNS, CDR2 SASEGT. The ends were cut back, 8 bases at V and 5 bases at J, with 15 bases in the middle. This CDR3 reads CASHWTGLTGELFF. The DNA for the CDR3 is TGTGCCAGCCATTGGACGGGCCTAACCGGGGAGCTGTTTTTT.

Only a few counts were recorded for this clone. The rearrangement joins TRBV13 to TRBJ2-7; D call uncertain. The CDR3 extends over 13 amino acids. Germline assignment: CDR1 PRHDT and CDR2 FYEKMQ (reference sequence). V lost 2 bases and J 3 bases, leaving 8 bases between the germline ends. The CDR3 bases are TGTGCCAGCAGCTTATACGAGAACTACGAGCAGTACTTC. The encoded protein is CASSLYENYEQYF.

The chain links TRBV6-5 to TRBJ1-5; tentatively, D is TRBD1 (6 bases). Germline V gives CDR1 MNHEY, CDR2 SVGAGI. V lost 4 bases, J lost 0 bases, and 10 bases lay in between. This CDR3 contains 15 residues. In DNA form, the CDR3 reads TGTGCCAGCAGTTTGGGGGCCTATAGCAATCAGCCCCAGCATTTT. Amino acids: CASSLGAYSNQPQHF.

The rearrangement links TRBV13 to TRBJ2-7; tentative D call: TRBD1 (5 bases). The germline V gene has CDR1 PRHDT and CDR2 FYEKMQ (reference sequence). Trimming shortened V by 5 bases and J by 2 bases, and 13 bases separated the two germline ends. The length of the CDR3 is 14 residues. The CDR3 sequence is CASSRAGSTYEQYF. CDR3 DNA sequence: TGTGCCAGCAGCCGGGCAGGGTCAACCTACGAGCAGTACTTC.

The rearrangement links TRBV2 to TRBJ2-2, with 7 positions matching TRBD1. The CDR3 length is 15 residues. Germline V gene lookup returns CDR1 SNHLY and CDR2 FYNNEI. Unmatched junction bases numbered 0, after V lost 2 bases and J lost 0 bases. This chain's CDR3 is CASSEQGANTGELFF. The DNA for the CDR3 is TGTGCCAGCAGTGAACAGGGGGCGAACACCGGGGAGCTGTTTTTT. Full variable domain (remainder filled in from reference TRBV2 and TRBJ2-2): EPEVTQTPSHQVTQMGQEVILRCVPISNHLYFYWYRQILGQKVEFLVSFYNNEISEKSEIFDDQFSVERPDGSNFTLKIRSTKLEDSAMYFCASSEQGANTGELFFGEGSRLTVL.